The 8 T cell receptor beta chains listed next were all sequenced from one sample in a study of T cell repertoires in cytomegalovirus infection. TCRdb used MiXCR to reprocess the reads, holding one entry per CDR3 protein. Among some 480,000 distinct CDR3 sequences listed, roughly a third were seen once. Their antigens remain unidentified. Sequencing was performed on cultured PBMCs, taken from culture after CMV antigen stimulation. These receptors all come from a human donor in good health (CMV status not recorded). Some clones in this sample may be carry-over from other donors' samples.

This clonotype was observed a handful of times. The gene calls are TRBV11-2 and TRBJ2-3; TRBD2 matches at 8 bases. Per the germline V gene, CDR1 is SGHAT and CDR2 is FQNNGV. V lost 1 base to trimming and J lost 4 bases; unmatched junction nucleotides: 4. This CDR3 has 15 amino acids. This CDR3 reads CASSLGLREADTQYF. The CDR3 region has the DNA TGTGCCAGCAGCTTAGGTTTGCGGGAGGCAGATACGCAGTATTTT.

V is TRBV11-2 and J is TRBJ2-5; TRBD1 might be the D (6 bases). CDR3 size: 14 residues. Germline lookup yields CDR1 SGHAT and CDR2 FQNNGV. Trimming cost V 4 bases and J 5 bases, with 14 bases left between them. The CDR3 protein is CASSSIQGAETQYF. CDR3 DNA: TGTGCCAGCAGCTCAATACAGGGAGCGGAGACCCAGTACTTC.

The chain combines TRBV6-1 with TRBJ2-1; D not certain. The CDR3 consists of 11 residues. The V gene's germline CDR1 is MNHNS and CDR2 SASEGT. V dropped 6 bases and J dropped 7 bases, with 7 bases sitting between them. The CDR3 DNA is TGTGCCAGCAGACATGAGAATGAGCAGTTCTTC. Its translation: CASRHENEQFF.

This clonotype was counted a few times. The chain couples TRBV28 to TRBJ2-1; 7 bases map to TRBD2. Germline V gives CDR1 MDHEN, CDR2 SYDVKM. CDR3 length: 12 residues. The V segment lost 4 bases and the J segment 9 bases; nucleotides outside the gene matches: 3. The CDR3, as DNA: TGTGCCAGCAGTTCATCTAGCGGTGAGCAGTTCTTC. This encodes CASSSSSGEQFF.

This chain links TRBV20-1 with TRBJ2-3, with 9 positions matching TRBD2. V lost 3 bases and J lost 6; bases outside the gene matches: 10. Germline V gene sequence: CDR1 DFQATT, CDR2 SNEGSKA (reference sequence). The CDR3 sequence is 15 residues long. CDR3 residues: CSARIIAGAGDTQYF. CDR3 nucleotides: TGCAGTGCTAGGATCATAGCGGGAGCGGGGGATACGCAGTATTTT.

The V call is TRBV11-3, the J call TRBJ2-7; tentatively, D is TRBD1 (6 bases). From germline, CDR1 is SGHNT and CDR2 YENEEA. The CDR3 contains 14 residues. The V end lost 2 bases, the J end lost 3 bases, and 11 bases lay between the germline ends. CDR3 DNA: TGTGCCAGCAGCTTAAGGCAAGGGGGCTACGAGCAGTACGTC. It codes for CASSLRQGGYEQYV.

This clonotype was seen at least ten times. The chain couples TRBV7-3 to TRBJ2-3; D is unresolved. CDR3 length: 12 amino acids. Trimming stripped 6 bases from V and 6 bases from J, with 10 bases between. Germline V lookup: CDR1 SGHTA, CDR2 FQGTGA. CDR3 sequence reads: CASSHPKDTQYF. The CDR3 bases are TGTGCCAGCAGTCACCCCAAGGATACGCAGTATTTT.

J is TRBJ2-5 and V is TRBV4-1, with unresolved D. Germline values: CDR1 MGHRA, CDR2 YSYEKL. This CDR3 comprises 16 residues. V was clipped by 0 bases and J by 5 bases, with 16 bases between them. The CDR3 is CASSQDLTRFSETQYF. Written as DNA, the CDR3 is TGCGCCAGCAGCCAAGATCTTACGAGGTTTTCGGAGACCCAGTACTTC.